The 19 T cell receptor beta chains reported below all come from one sample, sequenced in a study of blood T cell repertoires in COVID-19. This table comes from immunoSEQ multiplex PCR, and its TCRdb copy is limited to in-frame clones, with some not included. Altogether 95,000 to 150,000 clones are present, roughly 84% being singletons, with the ten largest covering 3.5% to 4%. The sequenced sample consisted of PBMCs or T cells enriched from blood (not recorded which). The receptors here all came from a woman in her thirties who had recovered from COVID-19.

This rearrangement joins TRBV5-1 to TRBJ2-3; D not certain. Per germline, CDR1 SGHRS and CDR2 YFSETQ. The V end lost 0 bases, the J end lost 0 bases, and 8 bases lay between the germline ends. CDR3 size: 15 residues. This CDR3 reads CASSLGSTSTDTQYF. The CDR3 region has the DNA TGCGCCAGCAGCTTGGGCTCCACTAGCACAGATACGCAGTATTTT.

The J gene is TRBJ2-5, the V gene TRBV5-4, with D possibly TRBD2 on 6 matching bases. This CDR3 is 15 amino acids long. Trimming removed 5 bases from V and 5 bases from J, with 19 bases in between. Germline lookup yields CDR1 SGHNT and CDR2 YYREEE (reference sequence). CDR3 protein: CASSRPGDVGETQYF. The CDR3 DNA reads as TGTGCCAGCAGTCGACCGGGGGACGTGGGGGAGACCCAGTACTTC.

This clone was recorded only once. The chain links TRBV5-1 to TRBJ2-2, with 7 bases identical to TRBD2. The CDR3 is 16 amino acids. With V trimmed by 3 bases and J by 7 bases, 12 bases remained unmatched. The germline V gene encodes CDR1 SGHRS and CDR2 YFSETQ. This CDR3 is CASSSPTWEGIGELFF. In DNA, the CDR3 is TGCGCCAGCAGCTCCCCGACCTGGGAGGGGATCGGGGAGCTGTTTTTT.

The chain combines TRBV4-2 with TRBJ2-1; 8 bases fit TRBD2. The germline V gene has CDR1 LGHNA and CDR2 YNFKEQ. V lost 4 bases and J lost 4; bases outside the gene matches: 9. CDR3 length: 16 residues. Here the CDR3 DNA reads TGTGCCAGCAGCCGAGACTATAGCGGGACGTACAATGAGCAGTTCTTC. Amino acid sequence: CASSRDYSGTYNEQFF.

The chain joins TRBV19 to TRBJ1-5; a possible D gene is TRBD1 (6 bases). V gave up 6 bases and J gave up 4 bases, with 7 bases separating them. The CDR3 has 12 residues. CDR1 is LNHDA, CDR2 SQIVND, per germline (reference sequence). The CDR3 DNA is TGTGCCAGTAGAACAGGGAATCAGCCCCAGCATTTT. Amino acids: CASRTGNQPQHF.

This clone has a single count. CDR3: CASRHLGDQETQYF. The DNA of the CDR3 is TGTGCCAGCAGGCATTTAGGGGACCAAGAGACCCAGTACTTC. The genes are TRBV11-2 and TRBJ2-5; tentatively, D is TRBD1 (5 bases). Trimming shortened V by 6 bases and J by 0 bases, and 11 bases separated the two germline ends. The CDR3 is made up of 14 amino acids. CDR1 and CDR2 from the germline V gene are SGHAT and FQNNGV.

V usage is TRBV27 and J usage is TRBJ2-7; TRBD2 aligns across 8 bases. V lost 3 bases, J lost 3 bases, and 7 bases stayed unmatched. The V gene's germline CDR1 is MNHEY and CDR2 SMNVEV (reference sequence). This CDR3 is 15 amino acids long. In DNA form, the CDR3 reads TGTGCCAGCAGTTTGAGCGGGGGCTCTTTCTACGAGCAGTACTTC. This gives the protein CASSLSGGSFYEQYF.

The chain combines TRBV28 with TRBJ1-2; 11 nucleotides align to TRBD1. CDR1 is MDHEN, CDR2 SYDVKM, per germline. This CDR3 is built from 16 residues. With V trimmed by 2 bases and J by 5 bases, 7 bases remained unmatched. The CDR3 coding sequence is TGTGCCAGCAGTTTAGCGACCGGGACAGGGGGGTATGGCTACACCTTC. Translation: CASSLATGTGGYGYTF.

This chain connects TRBV9 to TRBJ1-3; tentatively, D is TRBD1 (6 bases). This CDR3 contains 16 residues. V was clipped by 4 bases and J by 4 bases, with 18 bases between them. In germline, CDR1 is SGDLS, CDR2 YYNGEE. This CDR3 is CASSPGQSARGNTIYF. As DNA, the CDR3 is TGTGCCAGCAGCCCCGGACAGAGTGCTCGCGGAAACACCATATATTTT.

The chain recombines TRBV30 with TRBJ2-7; 7 bases are a match to TRBD1. Germline-derived CDR1 and CDR2 are GTSNPN and SVGIG (reference sequence). This CDR3 is built from 14 residues. The trim removed 0 bases at V and 0 bases at J, leaving 2 bases unmatched. CDR3 DNA sequence: TGTGCCTGGAGTGTAGGGGACAGCTCCTACGAGCAGTACTTC. Its translation is CAWSVGDSSYEQYF. The entire variable domain, with the rest obtained from reference TRBV30 and TRBJ2-7, is as follows: SQTIHQWPATLVQPVGSPLSLECTVEGTSNPNLYWYRQAAGRGLQLLFYSVGIGQISSEVPQNLSASRPQDRQFILSSKKLLLSDSGFYLCAWSVGDSSYEQYFGPGTRLTVT.

This chain connects TRBV27 to TRBJ1-5, with 9 bases fitting TRBD1. The CDR3 runs 18 residues. Per germline, CDR1 MNHEY and CDR2 SMNVEV (reference sequence). Trimming removed 5 bases from V and 0 bases from J; junction bases left unmatched: 11. The CDR3 is CASSPGQGRLNSNQPQHF. DNA for the CDR3: TGTGCCAGCAGTCCCGGACAGGGGCGATTGAATAGCAATCAGCCCCAGCATTTT.

The V and J genes are TRBV7-9 and TRBJ1-3; a possible D gene is TRBD1 (6 bases). V was cut by 6 bases and J by 4 bases, with 10 bases left in between. From germline, CDR1 is SEHNR and CDR2 FQNEAQ (reference sequence). This CDR3 is built from 13 residues. The CDR3 DNA reads as TGTGCCAGCAGACAGGGATACGGAAACACCATATATTTT. This sequence encodes CASRQGYGNTIYF. Combining the CDR3 with reference TRBV7-9 and TRBJ1-3 gives the whole variable domain DTGVSQNPRHKITKRGQNVTFRCDPISEHNRLYWYRQTLGQGPEFLTYFQNEAQLEKSRLLSDRFSAERPKGSFSTLEIQRTEQGDSAMYLCASRQGYGNTIYFGEGSWLTVV.

This clone was seen only a few times. The genes are TRBV30 and TRBJ2-6; D perhaps matches TRBD2 (6 bases). The V gene's germline CDR1 is GTSNPN and CDR2 SVGIG (reference sequence). With 7 bases removed from V and 0 bases from J, the gap between germline ends came to 16 bases. The CDR3 is 16 amino acids. CDR3 in DNA: TGTGCCTCCTCGGGGGTCCCCTTCTCTGGGGCCAACGTCCTGACTTTC. This gives the protein CASSGVPFSGANVLTF.

J is TRBJ2-3 and V is TRBV19, with 7 bases aligning to TRBD2. Per the germline V gene, CDR1 is LNHDA and CDR2 is SQIVND (reference sequence). Unmatched junction bases numbered 10, after V lost 4 bases and J lost 3 bases. This CDR3 region has 16 residues. The CDR3 spells CASSTSHGRLTDTQYF. For the CDR3, the DNA is TGTGCCAGTAGTACCTCCCACGGGAGGTTGACAGATACGCAGTATTTT. The full variable domain, in which reference TRBV19 and TRBJ2-3 provide the parts outside the CDR3, is DGGITQSPKYLFRKEGQNVTLSCEQNLNHDAMYWYRQDPGQGLRLIYYSQIVNDFQKGDIAEGYSVSREKKESFPLTVTSAQKNPTAFYLCASSTSHGRLTDTQYFGPGTRLTVL.

The sample holds one count of this clone. The chain recombines TRBV28 with TRBJ1-5; D is possibly TRBD1 (5 bases). Trimming shortened V by 1 base and J by 6 bases, and 10 bases separated the two germline ends. The CDR3 runs 14 residues. The germline CDR1 and CDR2 sequences are MDHEN and SYDVKM. DNA for the CDR3: TGTGCCAGCAGTTTATCAGGGAGGCGTCAGCCCCAGCATTTT. It codes for CASSLSGRRQPQHF.

In this sample, this clone turned up once. V is TRBV7-3 and J is TRBJ2-3; TRBD2 matches at 11 bases. Trimming took 5 bases from V and 1 from J; bases not matched to a gene: 8. The CDR3 is 17 amino acids. Looked up from germline, CDR1 is SGHTA and CDR2 is FQGTGA. CDR3 sequence: CASSPRSSGRRTDTQYF. CDR3 bases: TGTGCCAGCAGCCCCCGGTCTAGCGGGAGGCGCACAGATACGCAGTATTTT.

This chain connects TRBV6-5 to TRBJ1-2; maybe TRBD1 (5 bases). V was clipped by 6 bases and J by 2 bases, with 10 bases between them. The CDR3 is made up of 13 amino acids. Germline V gene lookup returns CDR1 MNHEY and CDR2 SVGAGI. Written as DNA, the CDR3 is TGTGCCAGCAGCCAGACAGCCAACTATGGCTACACCTTC. The encoded protein is CASSQTANYGYTF.

This clone was seen a handful of times. The chain's CDR3 is CSVGTGGNQPQHF. In nucleotides, the CDR3 is TGCAGCGTTGGGACAGGGGGTAATCAGCCCCAGCATTTT. J is TRBJ1-5 and V is TRBV29-1, with 10 bases lining up with TRBD1. The junction had 1 base not matched to a gene; V was cut back by 4 bases and J by 4 bases. The CDR3 covers 13 residues. CDR1 is SQVTM, CDR2 ANQGSEA, per germline.

The gene calls are TRBV28 and TRBJ1-1, with TRBD1 matching 8 bases. Germline CDR1 MDHEN, CDR2 SYDVKM. Unmatched junction bases numbered 5, after V lost 2 bases and J lost 3 bases. The CDR3 spans 15 residues. The CDR3 DNA sequence: TGTGCCAGCAGTTTAGGGACAGGACCGCACACTGAAGCTTTCTTT. It encodes CASSLGTGPHTEAFF.